This TCR beta chain stems from a study of cytotoxic CD8 clonotypes in ibrutinib-treated CLL. Clones were read by immunoSEQ multiplex PCR, and TCRdb kept only the in-frame ones, dropping some. Of 60,000 to 75,000 clones listed, approximately 90% are singletons. The germline V gene has CDR1 LNHDA and CDR2 SQIVND (reference sequence). The V end was cut by 3 bases, the J end by 0 bases, with 15 bases between. This CDR3 has 16 amino acids. This sequence was found in a human donor with chronic lymphocytic leukemia. The source was PBMCs, collected after 12 months of ibrutinib treatment. This chain connects TRBV19 to TRBJ2-7; no clear D gene. This CDR3 reads CASSIRPGPTSYEQYF. CDR3 sequence (DNA): TGTGCCAGTAGTATTCGTCCGGGTCCCACCTCCTACGAGCAGTACTTC.